The next 8 T cell receptor beta chains were all read from a single sample in a study of blood T cell repertoires in COVID-19. Profiling relied on immunoSEQ multiplex PCR, and the TCRdb table lists in-frame clones only, not all of them. The sample carries 60,000 to 65,000 clones, 84% recorded once. Specimen: peripheral blood. These receptor sequences come from a woman aged 55 to 70 with acute or convalescent COVID-19.

This chain connects TRBV4-1 to TRBJ1-4, with 9 bases aligning to TRBD1. J was trimmed by 8 bases and V by 2 bases; bases with no gene match: 6. Germline V gives CDR1 MGHRA, CDR2 YSYEKL. The CDR3 loop spans 15 amino acids. CDR3 coding DNA: TGCGCCAGCAGCCAAACGGACAGGGGAAGGGAAAAACTGTTTTTT. Translated, it gives CASSQTDRGREKLFF.

The chain has TRBV7-3 and TRBJ1-2; D is perhaps TRBD1 (6 bases). Germline assignment: CDR1 SGHTA and CDR2 FQGTGA. V was trimmed by 5 bases and J by 5 bases, leaving 18 bases between them. There are 15 residues in the CDR3. CDR3 amino acids: CASSQNPGTRYGYTF. As DNA, the CDR3 is TGTGCCAGCAGCCAAAACCCCGGGACAAGATATGGCTACACCTTC. Drawing the rest from reference TRBV7-3 and TRBJ1-2, the complete variable domain is GAGVSQTPSNKVTEKGKYVELRCDPISGHTALYWYRQSLGQGPEFLIYFQGTGAADDSGLPNDRFFAVRPEGSVSTLKIQRTERGDSAVYLCASSQNPGTRYGYTFGSGTRLTVV.

This clone was seen just once. V and J are TRBV12-3 or TRBV12-4 and TRBJ2-7, with D possibly TRBD1 on 6 matching bases. With 4 bases removed from V and 0 bases from J, the gap between germline ends came to 7 bases. This CDR3 spans 13 amino acids. This chain's CDR3 is CASSWDNSYEQYF. CDR3 bases: TGTGCCAGCAGTTGGGACAACTCCTACGAGCAGTACTTC.

The chain is built from TRBV7-3 and TRBJ2-1; TRBD1 matches at 9 bases. CDR3 length equals 14 residues. Germline V gene lookup returns CDR1 SGHTA and CDR2 FQGTGA. The V gene end was trimmed by 5 bases and the J gene end by 6 bases; junction bases not matched to a gene: 5. CDR3 DNA sequence: TGTGCCAGCAGCACCGGACAGGGGACCAATGAGCAGTTCTTC. Translation: CASSTGQGTNEQFF.

The rearrangement joins TRBV5-6 to TRBJ2-3; 7 bases are shared with TRBD1. The CDR3 is 15 amino acids. Looked up from germline, CDR1 is SGHDT and CDR2 is YYEEEE. Losses at the gene ends were 5 bases for V and 1 base for J; bases not matched to a gene: 7. DNA of the CDR3: TGTGCCAGCAGATTCAGGGGGTCTGGCACAGATACGCAGTATTTT. Its translation is CASRFRGSGTDTQYF.

V usage is TRBV10-3 and J usage is TRBJ2-2, with D possibly being TRBD2 (6 bases). CDR1 is ENHRY, CDR2 SYGVKD, per germline. This CDR3 spans 16 amino acids. V was cut by 7 bases and J by 1 base, with 16 bases left in between. The CDR3 region is CAINGGASWNTGELFF. As DNA, the CDR3 is TGTGCCATCAACGGCGGGGCTAGCTGGAACACCGGGGAGCTGTTTTTT.

The chain links TRBV4-1 to TRBJ2-2, with 10 bases fitting TRBD1. Germline lookup yields CDR1 MGHRA and CDR2 YSYEKL. This CDR3 has 17 amino acids. The ends lost 1 base at V and 0 bases at J; junction bases unmatched: 2. CDR3 in DNA: TGCGCCAGCAGCCAAGTGGGGACAGGGGCGAACACCGGGGAGCTGTTTTTT. As protein: CASSQVGTGANTGELFF.

The chain couples TRBV5-6 to TRBJ2-1; 14 nucleotides align to TRBD2. The CDR3 totals 18 residues. V gave up 0 bases and J gave up 9 bases; unmatched junction bases: 11. Germline V gene sequence: CDR1 SGHDT, CDR2 YYEEEE. The CDR3 DNA reads as TGTGCCAGCAGCTTGGCCCCCCTTGGACTAGCGGGGGGTAGTGAGCAGTTCTTC. The encoded protein is CASSLAPLGLAGGSEQFF.